The rows below give T cell receptor beta chains drawn from one sample of a study of blood T cells in healthy people across ages. TCRdb re-called the 5' RACE reads through MiXCR, storing one row per CDR3 protein. The top ten clones hold 6.5% to 8.5% of a sample with about 1,400,000 distinct CDR3 sequences, around 55% of them seen once. Source material: blood. The receptors derive from a man aged 18 to 29 in good health. Each CDR3 is given with its conserved first and last residue. D genes are given only for firm matches. Some rows have no size entry. The others give once, few or many, or a class for an expanded clone.

v_call: TRBV1
clone_size: .
j_call: TRBJ2-1
d_call: .
cdr3_nt: TGCTCCAGCAGCCAAGTGCAGGTGAGCGGGTCCTACAATGAGCAGTTCTTC
cdr3_aa: CSSSQVQVSGSYNEQFF

v_call: TRBV28
clone_size: .
j_call: TRBJ2-5
d_call: TRBD2
cdr3_nt: TGTGCCAGCCACCGGGAGGGGCAAGAGACCCAGTACTTC
cdr3_aa: CASHREGQETQYF

v_call: TRBV10-3
clone_size: .
j_call: TRBJ2-7
d_call: .
cdr3_nt: TGTGCCATCAGTGAGGCAGGGAGCTCCTACGAGCAGTACTTC
cdr3_aa: CAISEAGSSYEQYF

v_call: TRBV11-2
clone_size: once
j_call: TRBJ2-7
d_call: TRBD1
cdr3_nt: TGTGCCAGCAGCGAGGGACAGGGGGGAACCCTGTGGTACGAGCAGTACTTC
cdr3_aa: CASSEGQGGTLWYEQYF

v_call: TRBV5-5
clone_size: .
j_call: TRBJ1-2
d_call: .
cdr3_nt: TGTGCCAGCAGCCATGGAGAAGGGGATGGCTACACCTTC
cdr3_aa: CASSHGEGDGYTF

v_call: TRBV19
clone_size: .
j_call: TRBJ2-1
d_call: TRBD1
cdr3_nt: TGTGCCAGTAGTGCCCGGACAGGGGCAAATGAGCAGTTCTTC
cdr3_aa: CASSARTGANEQFF

v_call: TRBV4-3
clone_size: .
j_call: TRBJ2-7
d_call: .
cdr3_nt: TGCGCCAGCAGCGTAAACATCGGAGTCTCCTACGAGCGGTACTTC
cdr3_aa: CASSVNIGVSYERYF

v_call: TRBV4-2
clone_size: .
j_call: TRBJ2-5
d_call: .
cdr3_nt: TGTGCCAGCAGCCAATCGGCGGGACAAGAGACCCAGTACTTC
cdr3_aa: CASSQSAGQETQYF

v_call: TRBV6-2/TRBV6-3
clone_size: .
j_call: TRBJ2-4
d_call: TRBD2
cdr3_nt: TGTGCCAGCAGTTATCAAGATGGAGGGAGGGTCAACCAGATGGCCAAAAACATTCAGTACTTC
cdr3_aa: CASSYQDGGRVNQMAKNIQYF

v_call: TRBV6-5
clone_size: .
j_call: TRBJ1-2
d_call: TRBD1
cdr3_nt: TGTGCCAGCACGAACCCAGGGGGTCACTATGGCTACACCTTC
cdr3_aa: CASTNPGGHYGYTF

v_call: TRBV11-2
clone_size: .
j_call: TRBJ1-1
d_call: TRBD1
cdr3_nt: TGTGCCAGCAGCCCCGGGACAGGGGGCTCCTTGAACACTGAAGCTTTCTTT
cdr3_aa: CASSPGTGGSLNTEAFF

v_call: TRBV6-1
clone_size: .
j_call: TRBJ2-5
d_call: TRBD2
cdr3_nt: TGTGCCAGCAGTGCGGCGGGGGAAGAGACCCAGTACTTC
cdr3_aa: CASSAAGEETQYF

v_call: TRBV27
clone_size: .
j_call: TRBJ2-5
d_call: .
cdr3_nt: TGTGCCAGCAGTTTTGCGTGGCGGAGCGGGCGAGAGACCCAGTACTTC
cdr3_aa: CASSFAWRSGRETQYF

v_call: TRBV7-9
clone_size: .
j_call: TRBJ1-4
d_call: TRBD1
cdr3_nt: TGTGCCAGCAGCCGGGGACAGAGTAATGAAAAACTGTTTTTT
cdr3_aa: CASSRGQSNEKLFF

v_call: TRBV28
clone_size: .
j_call: TRBJ2-5
d_call: .
cdr3_nt: TGTGCCAGCAGTGTCGGGTGGGAAGAGACCCAGTACTTC
cdr3_aa: CASSVGWEETQYF

v_call: TRBV4-1
clone_size: .
j_call: TRBJ2-1
d_call: .
cdr3_nt: TGCGCCAGCAGCCAGGGGGTCAGCTCCTACAATGAGCAGTTCTTC
cdr3_aa: CASSQGVSSYNEQFF

v_call: TRBV7-2
clone_size: .
j_call: TRBJ2-3
d_call: TRBD2
cdr3_nt: TGTGCCAGCAGCTTACTACTAGCGCTAAGCACAGATACGCAGTATTTT
cdr3_aa: CASSLLLALSTDTQYF

v_call: TRBV7-9
clone_size: once
j_call: TRBJ1-6
d_call: TRBD1
cdr3_nt: TGTGCCAGCAGCCCTGGGAACAGGGGTTATTCACCCCTCCACTTT
cdr3_aa: CASSPGNRGYSPLHF

v_call: TRBV20-1
clone_size: .
j_call: TRBJ1-2
d_call: .
cdr3_nt: TGCAGTGCTAGGGGGAGACGGTTATTCTCCACCTTC
cdr3_aa: CSARGRRLFSTF

v_call: TRBV4-1
clone_size: .
j_call: TRBJ2-7
d_call: .
cdr3_nt: TGCGCCAGCAGCCAAGATCAACGGGACAACTACGAGCAGTACTTC
cdr3_aa: CASSQDQRDNYEQYF

v_call: TRBV2
clone_size: .
j_call: TRBJ2-3
d_call: TRBD1
cdr3_nt: TGTACCAGCAGTGGACAGGGGGGGGCAGATACGCAGTATTTT
cdr3_aa: CTSSGQGGADTQYF

v_call: TRBV20-1
clone_size: .
j_call: TRBJ2-5
d_call: TRBD2
cdr3_nt: TGCAGTGCGACAAGACTAGCCGGAGAGACCCAGTACTTC
cdr3_aa: CSATRLAGETQYF

v_call: TRBV5-1
clone_size: .
j_call: TRBJ2-5
d_call: TRBD2
cdr3_nt: TGCGCCAGCAGCTTAGTTAGCGGGAGGGCCTTAGAGACCCAGTACTTC
cdr3_aa: CASSLVSGRALETQYF

v_call: TRBV12-3/TRBV12-4
clone_size: .
j_call: TRBJ2-5
d_call: TRBD2
cdr3_nt: TGTGCCAGCAGTTCCCCACGTGACCCTAGCGGGGAGACCCAGTACTTC
cdr3_aa: CASSSPRDPSGETQYF

v_call: TRBV18
clone_size: .
j_call: TRBJ2-7
d_call: .
cdr3_nt: TGTGCCAGCTCACCAGCAACCCCATACAGAAACGAGCAGTACTTC
cdr3_aa: CASSPATPYRNEQYF

v_call: TRBV29-1
clone_size: .
j_call: TRBJ1-5
d_call: TRBD1
cdr3_nt: TGCAGCGTTTTCGGACAGGGGAGATCTCAGCCCCAGCATTTT
cdr3_aa: CSVFGQGRSQPQHF

v_call: TRBV4-1
clone_size: .
j_call: TRBJ1-1
d_call: TRBD1
cdr3_nt: TGCGCCAGCAGCCTCCGACAGGGGGTGAACACTGAAGCTTTCTTT
cdr3_aa: CASSLRQGVNTEAFF

v_call: TRBV4-1
clone_size: once
j_call: TRBJ2-7
d_call: .
cdr3_nt: TGCGCCAGCAGCCAAGTTGGAGGCGGGGTCCACGAGCAGTACTTC
cdr3_aa: CASSQVGGGVHEQYF

v_call: TRBV24-1
clone_size: .
j_call: TRBJ2-3
d_call: TRBD2
cdr3_nt: TGTGCCACCGCCGGGACTAGCGACACAGATACGCAGTATTTT
cdr3_aa: CATAGTSDTDTQYF

v_call: TRBV12-3/TRBV12-4
clone_size: .
j_call: TRBJ2-5
d_call: .
cdr3_nt: TGTGCCAGCAGATCTCAAGCGAGAAAGGAGACCCAGTACTTC
cdr3_aa: CASRSQARKETQYF

v_call: TRBV25-1
clone_size: once
j_call: TRBJ2-1
d_call: .
cdr3_nt: TGTGCCAGCAGTGCCGCCGGGACCGGACTTCTACGGCAGTTCTTC
cdr3_aa: CASSAAGTGLLRQFF

v_call: TRBV20-1
clone_size: .
j_call: TRBJ1-6
d_call: .
cdr3_nt: TGCAGTGGGAATGGTCGTCGGGTTGGTTCACCCCTCCACTTT
cdr3_aa: CSGNGRRVGSPLHF

v_call: TRBV7-2
clone_size: .
j_call: TRBJ1-2
d_call: TRBD1
cdr3_nt: TGTGCCAGCATCCCCCAGACAGGGGCGGATGGCTACACCTTC
cdr3_aa: CASIPQTGADGYTF

v_call: TRBV27
clone_size: .
j_call: TRBJ1-5
d_call: .
cdr3_nt: TGTGCCAGCAGTTTACCCGTGGCGGGACCGAGCGCCTGTCAGCCCCAGCATTTT
cdr3_aa: CASSLPVAGPSACQPQHF

v_call: TRBV6-2/TRBV6-3
clone_size: few
j_call: TRBJ2-1
d_call: TRBD2
cdr3_nt: TGTGCCAGCAGTTCGGGACTAGCGGGGGGTTATGAGCAGTTCTTC
cdr3_aa: CASSSGLAGGYEQFF